Listed below are T cell receptor beta chains from one sample, sequenced in a study of blood T cell repertoires in COVID-19. The table came from immunoSEQ multiplex PCR; TCRdb's copy has only in-frame clones and leaves some out. This sample has around 140,000 clones, with over 70% found just once. The sequenced sample was peripheral blood. The source is a man aged 50-60 years with active COVID-19. Each CDR3 is given with its conserved first and last residue. The order of the fields is clone size, D gene, J gene, V gene, CDR3 protein, CDR3 DNA. The D gene is left open where the match is weak. Size values are once, few and many counts, or a class for expanded clones, and some rows have none.

-	-	TRBJ2-2	TRBV12-2	CASRFDGGGQTGELFF	TGTGCAAGTCGCTTTGACGGCGGGGGGCAGACCGGGGAGCTGTTTTTT
-	-	TRBJ1-1	TRBV6-5	CASSPAPQMNTEAFF	TGTGCCAGCAGTCCTGCCCCACAGATGAACACTGAAGCTTTCTTT
-	TRBD2	TRBJ2-1	TRBV7-9	CASSSGTSGGLIRDEQFF	TGTGCCAGCAGCTCTGGGACTAGCGGGGGCCTGATTCGAGATGAGCAGTTCTTC
once	TRBD1	TRBJ2-5	TRBV5-4	CASSPGDRAQETQYF	TGTGCCAGCAGCCCAGGGGACAGGGCCCAAGAGACCCAGTACTTC
-	TRBD2	TRBJ2-2	TRBV30	CAWSKLAGGTNTGELFF	TGTGCCTGGAGTAAACTAGCGGGGGGCACGAACACCGGGGAGCTGTTTTTT
-	-	TRBJ1-2	TRBV20-1	CSANEGGYGYTF	TGCAGTGCTAATGAAGGCGGATATGGCTACACCTTC
few	-	TRBJ2-3	TRBV9	CASSVTLVDTQYF	TGTGCCAGCAGCGTGACTCTGGTGGATACGCAGTATTTT
-	TRBD2	TRBJ2-2	TRBV5-1	CASSLTLAGGPGELFF	TGCGCCAGCAGCTTGACGCTAGCGGGGGGGCCCGGGGAGCTGTTTTTT
few	-	TRBJ1-4	TRBV5-6	CASSLVRRRTTNEKLFF	TGTGCCAGCAGCTTAGTGCGCAGGCGTACAACTAATGAAAAACTGTTTTTT
-	TRBD1	TRBJ1-2	TRBV7-2	CASSSEDRGNYGYTF	TGTGCCAGCAGCTCAGAGGACAGGGGGAACTATGGCTACACCTTC
-	-	TRBJ2-1	TRBV19	CASSRSGEQFF	TGTGCCAGTAGTAGGAGCGGGGAGCAGTTCTTC
-	-	TRBJ2-3	TRBV21-1	CASSKTSHSNDRVQRDTQYF	TGTGCCAGCAGCAAAACTTCCCACTCAAACGACAGGGTGCAAAGGGATACGCAGTATTTT
-	TRBD2	TRBJ2-2	TRBV4-2	CASSLPGGAGELFF	TGTGCCAGCAGCCTCCCGGGGGGAGCCGGGGAGCTGTTTTTT
-	TRBD1	TRBJ1-2	TRBV5-1	CASSSGTGGGGYTF	TGCGCCAGCAGCTCGGGGACAGGGGGCGGTGGCTACACCTTC
-	-	TRBJ1-1	TRBV18	CASSPGRVGTEAFF	TGTGCCAGCTCCCCCGGCAGGGTCGGCACTGAAGCTTTCTTT
-	-	TRBJ1-1	TRBV4-2	CASSQGDTGWTEADFF	TGTGCCAGCAGCCAAGGAGACACGGGGTGGACTGAAGCCGATTTCTTT
-	-	TRBJ2-3	TRBV5-1	CASSRTYPTDTQYF	TGCGCCAGCAGCCGGACTTACCCCACAGATACGCAGTATTTT
once	TRBD2	TRBJ2-7	TRBV7-2	CASSPGLAGGSTYEQYF	TGTGCCAGCAGCCCGGGACTAGCGGGGGGGTCTACCTACGAGCAGTACTTC
-	TRBD2	TRBJ2-3	TRBV7-9	CASSTLAGGVTDTQYF	TGTGCCAGCAGCACACTAGCGGGGGGCGTCACAGATACGCAGTATTTT
-	TRBD2	TRBJ2-2	TRBV6-1	CASSESNRGSRVFF	TGTGCCAGCAGTGAGTCGAACCGCGGGAGTAGGGTGTTTTTT
-	TRBD2	TRBJ2-1	TRBV7-7	CASSAGTTSYNEQFF	TGTGCTAGCAGCGCCGGGACTACTAGTTACAATGAGCAGTTCTTC
once	TRBD1	TRBJ1-2	TRBV10-3	CAISEYEGQGRGYTF	TGTGCCATCAGTGAGTATGAAGGACAGGGGAGAGGCTACACCTTC
-	TRBD2	TRBJ2-3	TRBV5-5	CASGRGGTDTQYF	TGTGCCAGCGGGCGGGGGGGCACAGATACGCAGTATTTT
-	-	TRBJ1-1	TRBV6-1	CASSEGPGTEAFF	TGTGCCAGCAGTGAAGGTCCGGGTACTGAAGCTTTCTTT
-	TRBD2	TRBJ2-3	TRBV5-8	CASNFWASGGRRNSDTQYF	TGTGCCAGCAACTTCTGGGCTAGCGGGGGGCGAAGGAATTCAGATACGCAGTATTTT
-	TRBD1	TRBJ2-4	TRBV5-4	CASSRTGVENIQYF	TGTGCCAGCAGCAGGACAGGGGTTGAAAACATTCAGTACTTC
few	-	TRBJ1-2	TRBV30	CAWRVSQSYGYTF	TGTGCCTGGAGAGTCTCACAGTCCTATGGCTACACCTTC
-	TRBD1	TRBJ1-2	TRBV18	CASSSITGGGPYGYTF	TGTGCCAGCTCATCTATTACAGGGGGCGGCCCGTATGGCTACACCTTC
-	-	TRBJ1-3	TRBV5-1	CASSLQGKTGNTIYF	TGCGCCAGCAGCTTGCAGGGGAAAACTGGAAACACCATATATTTT
-	TRBD1	TRBJ2-6	TRBV6-5	CASSHRGSGANVLTF	TGTGCCAGCAGTCACAGGGGCTCTGGGGCCAACGTCCTGACTTTC
-	TRBD2	TRBJ2-4	TRBV13	CASSPRRGARTKNIQYF	TGTGCCAGCAGCCCTAGGCGGGGGGCGAGGACCAAAAACATTCAGTACTTC
once	TRBD1	TRBJ1-5	TRBV4-3	CASSQDAQGAQPQHF	TGCGCCAGCAGCCAAGACGCGCAGGGGGCTCAGCCCCAGCATTTT
-	-	TRBJ1-2	TRBV6-5	CASSRGTPEGYGYTF	TGTGCCAGCAGCCGCGGGACCCCAGAGGGCTATGGCTACACCTTC
-	TRBD2	TRBJ2-5	TRBV13	CASSSRLAGGLATQYF	TGTGCCAGCAGCTCTCGACTAGCGGGGGGGCTGGCGACCCAGTACTTC
few	-	TRBJ1-1	TRBV30	CAWKGDTEAFF	TGTGCCTGGAAGGGGGACACTGAAGCTTTCTTT
-	-	TRBJ1-4	TRBV5-5	CASSILSGEKLFF	TGTGCCAGCAGTATCCTCTCCGGTGAAAAACTGTTTTTT
-	TRBD1	TRBJ1-6	TRBV12-5	CASGLHRGGSNSPLHF	TGTGCTAGTGGACTTCACAGGGGCGGTAGTAATTCACCCCTCCACTTT
-	TRBD2	TRBJ2-1	TRBV7-9	CASSPRAGENSYNEQFF	TGTGCCAGCAGCCCACGAGCGGGGGAAAACTCCTACAATGAGCAGTTCTTC
-	-	TRBJ2-7	TRBV5-5	CASSIEEGYEQYF	TGTGCCAGCAGCATCGAGGAGGGGTACGAGCAGTACTTC
-	-	TRBJ1-5	TRBV3-1/TRBV3-2	CASSQDLNQPQHF	TGTGCCAGCAGCCAAGATCTAAATCAGCCCCAGCATTTT
-	-	TRBJ1-1	TRBV9	CASSVEGGSAFF	TGTGCCAGCAGCGTAGAGGGCGGGAGTGCTTTCTTT
-	TRBD2	TRBJ2-7	TRBV20-1	CSASTSGGLYSYEQYF	TGCAGTGCTAGTACTAGCGGGGGGTTATACTCCTACGAGCAGTACTTC